This entry concerns a single T cell receptor beta chain. Its specificity is unknown. Germline-derived CDR1 and CDR2 are MNHEY and SMNVEV (reference sequence). V was pared by 5 bases and J by 0 bases, with 8 bases of the junction left unmatched. The CDR3 spans 17 residues. This entry is derived from a study of shared clonotypes between healthy human individuals. Study overall: The study used three CD4 naive, three CD4 memory, two CD8 naive and one CD8 memory plate per donor.

Here immunoSEQ multiplex PCR was the method, and the copy in TCRdb shows in-frame clones only, minus some. The sample lists around 2.1 million clones; under 95% were seen once. Positive CCR7 selection of CD45RO-negative cells yielded the naive CD8 cells, and terminally differentiated effector memory CD45RA+ cells were excluded. The study drew its donors from healthy HIV-negative adults without recent acute infections or vaccinations. Study-wide points: Clonotypes shared by all four sorted-subset donors had higher generation probabilities than non-shared clonotypes.

The sequence derives from a man in his late teens or twenties in good health. Some clones in this sample may be carry-over from other donors' samples. Sequenced: naive CD8+ T cells from PBMCs. The genes are TRBV27 and TRBJ2-1; 9 bases are a match to TRBD2. The CDR3 DNA follows: TGTGCCAGCAGTACTAGGACTAGCGAACTCTCCTACAATGAGCAGTTCTTC. Translating gives CASSTRTSELSYNEQFF.